This record covers a single TCR beta chain. What it binds is not known. These data originate in a study of molecular identifiers for immune sequencing clone quantification. Study at large: Four of five splits of RNA from approximately 20,000 or 98,000 naive CD8 cells were sequenced in replicates. Findings and limits, study-wide: The study found clones above 20 RNA copies held over 97% of effector molecules and under 1% in naive cells.

Each CDR3 protein is one row after TCRdb ran MiXCR on the PCR reads. The sample lists 85,000 to 90,000 distinct CDR3 sequences, around 27% occurring once. CDR1 SEHNR and CDR2 FQNEAQ come from the germline V gene (reference sequence). The CDR3 has 13 amino acids. Deletions cut 1 base from V and 4 bases from J, with 7 bases between. Input for naive CD8 libraries was about 17,000 to 1,100,000 sorted cells; the RNA fraction used was 10%, 30% or 50%. The authors sorted naive CD8 T cells as CD8+CD4-CCR7+CD45RA+. The chain links TRBV7-9 to TRBJ1-2; D uncertain. The source of this sequence is a human donor in good health. Some libraries in this study had Jurkat cell RNA spiked in. What was sequenced was naive CD8+ T cells from blood, with Jurkat cell RNA spiked in. Regarding subset: FACS-sorted CD8+CD4-CCR7+CD45RA+ naive T cells. The CDR3 nucleotides read TGTGCCAGCAGCTTAGGAACAAGCTATGGCTACACCTTC. This codes for CASSLGTSYGYTF. Variable domain in full (rest from reference TRBV7-9 and TRBJ1-2): DTGVSQNPRHKITKRGQNVTFRCDPISEHNRLYWYRQTLGQGPEFLTYFQNEAQLEKSRLLSDRFSAERPKGSFSTLEIQRTEQGDSAMYLCASSLGTSYGYTFGSGTRLTVV.